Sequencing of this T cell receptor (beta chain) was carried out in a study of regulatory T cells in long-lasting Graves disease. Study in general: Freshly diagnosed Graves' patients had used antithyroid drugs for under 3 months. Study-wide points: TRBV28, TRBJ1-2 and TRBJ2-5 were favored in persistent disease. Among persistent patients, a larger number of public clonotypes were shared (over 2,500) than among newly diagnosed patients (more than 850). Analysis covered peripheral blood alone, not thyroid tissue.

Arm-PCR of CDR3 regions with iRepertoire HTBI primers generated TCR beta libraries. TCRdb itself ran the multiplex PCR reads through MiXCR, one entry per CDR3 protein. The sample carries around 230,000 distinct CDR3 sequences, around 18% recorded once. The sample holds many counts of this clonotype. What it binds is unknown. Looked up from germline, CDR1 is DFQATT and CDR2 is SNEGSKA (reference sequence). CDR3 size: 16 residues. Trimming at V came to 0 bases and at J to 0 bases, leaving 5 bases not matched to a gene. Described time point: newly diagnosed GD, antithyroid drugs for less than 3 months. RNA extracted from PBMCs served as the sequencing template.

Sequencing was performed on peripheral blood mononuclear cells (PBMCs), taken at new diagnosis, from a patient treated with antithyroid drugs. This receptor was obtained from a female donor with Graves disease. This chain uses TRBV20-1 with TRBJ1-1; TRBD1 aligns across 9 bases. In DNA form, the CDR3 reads TGCAGTGCTAGAGATTCAGGGACAGGGATGAACACTGAAGCTTTCTTT. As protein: CSARDSGTGMNTEAFF.